These 10 T cell receptor beta chains share one sample of origin, sequenced in a study of OX40 agonist ivuxolimab in advanced cancers. Libraries were prepared by immunoSEQ multiplex PCR; TCRdb keeps only in-frame clonotypes and omits some of them. There are 50,000 or so clones in the sample; approximately 80% occur only once, and over 10% lies in the top ten. Here the sequenced sample was CD4+ or CD8+ T cells sorted from blood, taken in a trial of the OX40 agonist ivuxolimab. The receptor source for this set is an adult with an advanced solid tumor such as melanoma, head and neck, liver or kidney cancer.

J is TRBJ2-2 and V is TRBV27, with TRBD1 as a possible D gene (5 bases). The CDR3 is made up of 17 amino acids. Germline-derived CDR1 and CDR2 are MNHEY and SMNVEV (reference sequence). Trimming removed 2 bases from V and 6 bases from J, with 19 bases in between. The CDR3 bases are TGTGCCAGCAGTTTAGCCACGCGACAGATTAGGGCCGGGGAGCTGTTTTTT. Translated: CASSLATRQIRAGELFF.

This clone came up once. Compared with germline, one end of the junction differs, possibly owing to a read error. The V call is TRBV19, the J call TRBJ2-7; perhaps TRBD2 as D (6 bases). CDR1 and CDR2 (germline): LNHDA, SQIVND (reference sequence). The CDR3 covers 13 residues. Written as DNA, the CDR3 is TGTGCCAGTAGTATAGACCTCGGAGGGGAGAAGCACTTC. Translating gives CASSIDLGGEKHF.

In this sample, this clone turned up once. This chain links TRBV27 with TRBJ2-1; 8 bases agree with TRBD2. Germline-derived CDR1 and CDR2 are MNHEY and SMNVEV (reference sequence). The CDR3 length is 15 residues. After removal of 10 bases from V and 4 bases from J, the junction contained 12 bases not matched to a gene. The CDR3 nucleotides read TGTGCCACCACCTTCGGGAGCGGGAGTTACAATGAGCAGTTCTTC. Translated, it gives CATTFGSGSYNEQFF.

The chain carries TRBV25-1 and TRBJ1-1; the D gene is possibly TRBD1 (6 bases). V dropped 5 bases and J dropped 2 bases, with 12 bases sitting between them. The CDR3 has 14 residues. Looked up from germline, CDR1 is MGHDK and CDR2 is SYGVNS. The CDR3 coding sequence is TGTGCCAGCAGTCAAACAGGGAGTAACACTGAAGCTTTCTTT. Translating it yields CASSQTGSNTEAFF.

On this clone: One end of the junction does not line up with germline, which may come from a read error. The chain carries TRBV2 and TRBJ2-5, with D unresolved. Germline V gives CDR1 SNHLY, CDR2 FYNNEI. CDR3 length: 12 residues. The chain's CDR3 is CASRVLQVTQYF. Here the CDR3 DNA reads TGTGCCAGCAGAGTCCTTCAAGTGACCCAGTACTTC.

This sequence joins TRBV19 and TRBJ2-3; 7 bases map to TRBD1. The CDR3 loop spans 14 amino acids. Trimming took 5 bases from V and 1 from J; bases not matched to a gene: 3. Germline V gene data show CDR1 as LNHDA and CDR2 as SQIVND (reference sequence). In DNA, the CDR3 is TGTGCCAGTAGTCACGGGACAGGCACAGATACGCAGTATTTT. Protein product: CASSHGTGTDTQYF.

The rearrangement joins TRBV28 to TRBJ1-2, with unresolved D. There are 12 residues in the CDR3. The ends were cut back, 3 bases at V and 10 bases at J, with 12 bases in the middle. The V gene's germline CDR1 is MDHEN and CDR2 SYDVKM. CDR3: CASSFTANSYTF. CDR3 DNA: TGTGCCAGCAGTTTCACAGCCAACTCCTACACCTTC.

This chain joins TRBV19 and TRBJ1-2; 11 bases agree with TRBD1. This CDR3 spans 14 amino acids. Germline assignment: CDR1 LNHDA and CDR2 SQIVND (reference sequence). Trimming removed 7 bases from V and 3 bases from J; junction bases left unmatched: 4. CDR3 residues: CASTWTGGDYGYTF. CDR3 DNA sequence: TGTGCCAGTACCTGGACAGGGGGCGACTATGGCTACACCTTC. The full variable domain, its missing parts supplied by reference TRBV19 and TRBJ1-2, is DGGITQSPKYLFRKEGQNVTLSCEQNLNHDAMYWYRQDPGQGLRLIYYSQIVNDFQKGDIAEGYSVSREKKESFPLTVTSAQKNPTAFYLCASTWTGGDYGYTFGSGTRLTVV.

The rearrangement joins TRBV5-4 to TRBJ2-5; tentative D call: TRBD1 (5 bases). Germline assignment: CDR1 SGHNT and CDR2 YYREEE (reference sequence). The CDR3 has 14 residues. V lost 2 bases and J 3 bases, leaving 11 bases between the germline ends. Here the CDR3 reads CASSFTGAEETQYF. CDR3 sequence (DNA): TGTGCCAGCAGCTTTACAGGCGCCGAAGAGACCCAGTACTTC.

The V gene is TRBV18, the J gene TRBJ2-1; TRBD1 agrees at 7 bases. The CDR3 is made up of 17 amino acids. CDR1 and CDR2 (germline): KGHSH, LQKENI. The ends lost 0 bases at V and 6 bases at J; junction bases unmatched: 11. The CDR3 nucleotides read TGTGCCAGCTCACCACCGGGACCGACAGGGAATCCCAATGAGCAGTTCTTC. Residues: CASSPPGPTGNPNEQFF.